Sequencing of this TCR beta chain was carried out in a study of blood T cell repertoires in COVID-19. Study as a whole: COVID-19 samples from acute and convalescent phases originated in the United States, Italy and Spain. From T cells, B-cell-depleted T cells, or PBMCs came the material, which was cDNA or gDNA.

The V end lost 7 bases, the J end lost 5 bases, and 16 bases lay between the germline ends. CDR1 and CDR2 from the germline V gene are SNHLY and FYNNEI. The CDR3 totals 14 residues. Authors' processing steps: Reference gene primer amplification gave estimated nucleated cell counts. Here immunoSEQ multiplex PCR was the method, and the copy in TCRdb shows in-frame clones only, minus some. V and J calls and clone size come straight from that table; D and trimming were deduced from the DNA. The sample shows about 500,000 clones, about 88% of them seen only once. In its sample, this clone was seen once. The receptor was isolated from a man between 18 and 29 years old with COVID-19, enrolled during active disease. The chain recombines TRBV2 with TRBJ2-3, with D possibly TRBD2 on 6 matching bases. Sequences were obtained from peripheral blood. This CDR3 reads CASTTSPGLDTQYF. CDR3 DNA sequence: TGTGCCAGCACCACGAGCCCGGGACTAGATACGCAGTATTTT.